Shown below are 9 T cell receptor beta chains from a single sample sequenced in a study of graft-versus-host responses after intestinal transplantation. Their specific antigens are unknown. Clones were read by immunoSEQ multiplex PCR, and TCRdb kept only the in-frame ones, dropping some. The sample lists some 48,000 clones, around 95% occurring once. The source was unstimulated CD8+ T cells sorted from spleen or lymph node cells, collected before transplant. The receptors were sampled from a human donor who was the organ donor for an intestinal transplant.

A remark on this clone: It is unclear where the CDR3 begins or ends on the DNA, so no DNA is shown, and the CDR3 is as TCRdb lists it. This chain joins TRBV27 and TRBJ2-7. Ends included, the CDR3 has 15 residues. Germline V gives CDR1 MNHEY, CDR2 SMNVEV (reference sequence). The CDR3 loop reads CASSFGAGTSYEQYF.

DNA for the CDR3: TGTGCCAGCAAGCCTGGGGGCCTACACTACGAGCAGTACTTC. Translation gives CASKPGGLHYEQYF. This chain joins TRBV6-5 and TRBJ2-7, with D perhaps TRBD1 (6 bases). This CDR3 spans 14 amino acids. V was trimmed by 7 bases and J by 3 bases, leaving 16 bases between them. From germline, CDR1 is MNHEY and CDR2 SVGAGI.

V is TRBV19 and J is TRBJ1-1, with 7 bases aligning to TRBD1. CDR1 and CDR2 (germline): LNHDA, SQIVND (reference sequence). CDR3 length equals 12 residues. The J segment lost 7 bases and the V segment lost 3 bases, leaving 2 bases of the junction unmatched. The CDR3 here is CASSIHRGEAFF. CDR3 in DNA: TGTGCCAGTAGTATCCACAGGGGTGAAGCTTTCTTT.

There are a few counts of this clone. The CDR3 spells CASSPNTGELFF. Written as DNA, the CDR3 is TGTGCCAGCAGCCCCAACACCGGGGAGCTGTTTTTT. This chain uses TRBV9 with TRBJ2-2; no reliable D call. Germline CDR1 is SGDLS and CDR2 is YYNGEE. Trimming took off 4 bases at V and 2 bases at J, with 3 bases between the two ends. The CDR3 totals 12 residues.

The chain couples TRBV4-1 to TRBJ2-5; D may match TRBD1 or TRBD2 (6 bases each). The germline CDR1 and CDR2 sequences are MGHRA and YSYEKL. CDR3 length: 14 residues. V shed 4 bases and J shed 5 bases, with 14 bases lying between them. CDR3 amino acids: CASSPWGAWETQYF. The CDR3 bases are TGCGCCAGCAGCCCCTGGGGGGCCTGGGAGACCCAGTACTTC.

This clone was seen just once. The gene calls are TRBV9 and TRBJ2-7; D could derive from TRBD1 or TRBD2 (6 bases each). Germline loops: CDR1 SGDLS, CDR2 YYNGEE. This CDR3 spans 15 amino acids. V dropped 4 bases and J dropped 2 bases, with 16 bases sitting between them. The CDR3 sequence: CASSLSGAQTYEQYF. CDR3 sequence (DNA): TGTGCCAGCAGCCTTTCGGGGGCGCAGACCTACGAGCAGTACTTC.

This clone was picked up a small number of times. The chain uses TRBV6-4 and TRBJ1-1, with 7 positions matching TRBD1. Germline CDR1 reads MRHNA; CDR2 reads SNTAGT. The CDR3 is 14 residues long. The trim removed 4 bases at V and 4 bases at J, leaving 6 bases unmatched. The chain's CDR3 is CASSANTGATEAFF. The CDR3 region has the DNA TGTGCCAGCAGTGCAAACACAGGGGCCACTGAAGCTTTCTTT.

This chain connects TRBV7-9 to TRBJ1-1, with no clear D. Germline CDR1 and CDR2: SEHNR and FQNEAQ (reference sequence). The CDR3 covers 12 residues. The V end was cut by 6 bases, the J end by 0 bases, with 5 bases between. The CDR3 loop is CASRLMNTEAFF. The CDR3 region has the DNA TGTGCCAGCAGGTTGATGAACACTGAAGCTTTCTTT.

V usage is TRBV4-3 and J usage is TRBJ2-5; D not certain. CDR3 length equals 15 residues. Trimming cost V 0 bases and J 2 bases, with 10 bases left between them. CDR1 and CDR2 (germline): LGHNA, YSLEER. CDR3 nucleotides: TGCGCCAGCAGCCAAGACTTATCCAGTCAAGAGACCCAGTACTTC. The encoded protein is CASSQDLSSQETQYF.